The 11 T cell receptor beta chains below were found in one sample sequenced in a study of human T cells and chemical hapten exposure. A single record per CDR3 protein comes from TCRdb applying MiXCR to the RACE reads. The sample includes fewer than 70,000 distinct CDR3 sequences, approximately 6.7% of them seen just once. Stated time point: pre-sensitization, week 0. As to treatment: therapeutic diphenylcyclopropenone sensitization with weekly scalp DPC. This specimen consisted of whole blood, obtained in connection with sensitization to the hapten diphenylcyclopropenone (DPC). The source of these receptors is a woman in her twenties or thirties with alopecia areata. Some clones in this sample may be carry-over from other donors' samples.

This clonotype has a handful of counts. The V gene is TRBV19, the J gene TRBJ1-5; possibly TRBD1 for D (5 bases). This CDR3 contains 14 residues. The germline V and J ends were trimmed by 5 bases and 5 bases, with 13 bases remaining between them. Germline CDR1 and CDR2: LNHDA and SQIVND (reference sequence). In nucleotides, the CDR3 is TGTGCCAGTAGTTGGACATTCGGGGATCAGCCCCAGCATTTT. Translated, it gives CASSWTFGDQPQHF.

The sample holds many counts of this clonotype. The chain has TRBV7-8 and TRBJ2-3, with 9 nucleotides matching TRBD2. Germline V lookup: CDR1 SGHVS, CDR2 FQNEAQ. J gave up 3 bases and V 3 bases, and 1 base lay outside the gene matches. CDR3 length: 14 residues. The CDR3 is CASSFGLATDTQYF. The CDR3 DNA reads as TGTGCCAGCAGCTTTGGACTAGCGACAGATACGCAGTATTTT.

This clonotype was picked up many times. V gene TRBV10-3 combines with J gene TRBJ2-7, with D hard to call. Germline-derived CDR1 and CDR2 are ENHRY and SYGVKD. V lost 3 bases, J lost 2 bases, and 8 bases lay in between. This CDR3 is built from 13 residues. This CDR3 is CAISDRRAYEQYF. The CDR3 bases are TGTGCCATCAGTGATCGAAGGGCCTACGAGCAGTACTTC.

This clonotype was observed a handful of times. The CDR3 coding sequence is TGTGCCAGCAGTTACGCCAACTACGGCGGCTATGGCTACACCTTC. It yields the protein CASSYANYGGYGYTF. The rearrangement uses TRBV6-5 and TRBJ1-2; D uncertain. Trimming pared 2 bases from V and 4 bases from J, leaving 14 bases between. In germline, CDR1 is MNHEY, CDR2 SVGAGI. There are 15 residues in the CDR3.

Note on this clonotype: A clone one base away is much larger, so this may be a read error. The missing conserved phenylalanine or tryptophan at the end of this CDR3 makes a read error likely. The chain has TRBV10-3 and TRBJ2-2, with D perhaps matching TRBD2 (5 bases). CDR3 length: 14 residues. Trimming took off 9 bases at V and 1 base at J, with 12 bases between the two ends. Germline CDR1 is ENHRY and CDR2 is SYGVKD. CDR3 in amino acids: CAIRSGGNTGELFS. The CDR3 nucleotides are TGTGCCATAAGATCTGGAGGGAACACCGGGGAGCTGTTTTCT.

This clonotype has at least ten counts. This chain uses TRBV3-1 with TRBJ1-5, with D uncertain. The CDR3 is 13 residues long. V lost 0 bases and J lost 6, with 6 bases in between. Germline CDR1 LGHDT, CDR2 YNNKEL (reference sequence). CDR3 coding DNA: TGTGCCAGCAGCCAAGATAGTTCTCAGCCCCAGCATTTT. Protein product: CASSQDSSQPQHF.

This clonotype was counted many times. The chain recombines TRBV12-3 or TRBV12-4 with TRBJ1-4; 9 bases map to TRBD1. This CDR3 is 17 amino acids long. Unmatched junction bases numbered 8, after V lost 6 bases and J lost 0 bases. CDR3 amino acids: CASRPGTGTATNEKLFF. In nucleotides, the CDR3 is TGTGCCAGCAGACCCGGGACAGGGACGGCAACTAATGAAAAACTGTTTTTT.

This clonotype was detected ten times or more. CDR3 bases: TGTGCCAGCAGCGTAGCTCGGGACAGGGGAGAGTCGGCTAACTATGGCTACACCTTC. Protein sequence: CASSVARDRGESANYGYTF. The J gene is TRBJ1-2, the V gene TRBV9; 10 bases match TRBD1. J gave up 0 bases and V 0 bases, and 11 bases lay outside the gene matches. Germline V CDR1 and CDR2: SGDLS, YYNGEE. The CDR3 is 19 amino acids.

This clonotype was seen a handful of times. The chain combines TRBV20-1 with TRBJ1-2, with 10 bases fitting TRBD1. Germline CDR1 DFQATT, CDR2 SNEGSKA (reference sequence). The CDR3 has 14 residues. The junction had 4 bases not matched to a gene; V was cut back by 1 base and J by 5 bases. The CDR3, as DNA: TGCAGTGCTAGAGGGGACAGGGGCTATTATGGCTACACCTTC. Translated, it gives CSARGDRGYYGYTF.

This clonotype occurred many times. The CDR3 sequence: CASSPVDQYGYTF. In nucleotides, the CDR3 is TGTGCCAGCTCACCAGTGGACCAATATGGCTACACCTTC. This sequence joins TRBV18 and TRBJ1-2, with D hard to call. Germline V CDR1 and CDR2: KGHSH, LQKENI. CDR3 length: 13 residues. V lost 2 bases and J lost 5, with 9 bases in between.

There are many counts of this clonotype. The V gene is TRBV7-9, the J gene TRBJ2-3; D uncertain. Deletions cut 6 bases from V and 0 bases from J, with 4 bases between. Germline CDR1 and CDR2: SEHNR and FQNEAQ (reference sequence). The CDR3 is 12 residues long. The CDR3 sequence is CASRISTDTQYF. The CDR3 DNA reads TGTGCCAGCAGGATAAGCACAGATACGCAGTATTTT.